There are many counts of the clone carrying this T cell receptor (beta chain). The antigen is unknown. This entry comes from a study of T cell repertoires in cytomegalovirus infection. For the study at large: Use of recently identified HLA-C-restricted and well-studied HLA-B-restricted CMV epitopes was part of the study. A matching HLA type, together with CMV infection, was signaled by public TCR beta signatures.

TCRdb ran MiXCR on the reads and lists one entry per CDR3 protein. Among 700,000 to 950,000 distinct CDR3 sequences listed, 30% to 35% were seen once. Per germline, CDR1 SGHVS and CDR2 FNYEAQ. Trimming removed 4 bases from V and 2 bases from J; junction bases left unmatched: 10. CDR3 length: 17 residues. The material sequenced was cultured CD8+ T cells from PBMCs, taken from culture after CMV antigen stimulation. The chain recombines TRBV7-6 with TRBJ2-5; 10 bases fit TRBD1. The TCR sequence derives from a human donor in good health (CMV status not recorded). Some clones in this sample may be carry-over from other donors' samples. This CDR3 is CASSSGTGALPQETQYF. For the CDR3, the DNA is TGTGCCAGCAGCTCCGGGACAGGGGCCTTACCTCAAGAGACCCAGTACTTC.